Given below is one T cell receptor beta chain in context. CDR3 size: 17 residues. Germline values: CDR1 SGHRS, CDR2 YFSETQ. Trimming at V came to 4 bases and at J to 2 bases, leaving 8 bases not matched to a gene. The record originates from a study of radiotherapy plus CTLA-4 blockade in lung cancer. The repertoire was sequenced with immunoSEQ multiplex PCR; TCRdb's copy has only in-frame clones and lacks some. Altogether roughly 30,000 clones are present, more than 80% being singletons, with the ten largest covering roughly 24%. Here the sequenced sample was peripheral blood, taken from a patient treated with radiotherapy plus ipilimumab. V is TRBV5-1 and J is TRBJ2-5; 13 positions match TRBD2. The receptor was derived from a human donor with non-small cell lung cancer that progressed on radiotherapy plus ipilimumab. The CDR3 protein is CASSRSPLAGGQETQYF. The CDR3 nucleotides are TGCGCCAGCAGCAGATCCCCACTAGCGGGGGGGCAAGAGACCCAGTACTTC.